A single sample gave rise to the 25 T cell receptor beta chains below, sequenced in a study of T cells in Graves' hyperthyroidism and ophthalmopathy. What was amplified from RNA transcripts were TCR beta CDR3 regions. TCR CDR3 regions were first amplified by RT-PCR with HTBI primers. TCRdb independently ran MiXCR on the multiplex PCR reads; one entry per CDR3 protein. This sample has more than 500,000 distinct CDR3 sequences, with just over 45% found just once. Sequencing was done on a sample of peripheral blood or thyroid tissue (not recorded which). The receptor set was obtained from an adult woman with Graves' disease, either hyperthyroidism or ophthalmopathy (not recorded which).

This chain connects TRBV28 to TRBJ1-2; D is unclear. There are 13 residues in the CDR3. Germline values: CDR1 MDHEN, CDR2 SYDVKM. Trimming took off 6 bases at V and 5 bases at J, with 13 bases between the two ends. CDR3 sequence (DNA): TGTGCCAGCAGACCAGACGGCGTATATGGCTACACCTTC. Its translation: CASRPDGVYGYTF.

In its sample, this clonotype was seen many times. The rearrangement uses TRBV11-2 and TRBJ2-5, with 7 bases identical to TRBD1. The CDR3 loop spans 17 amino acids. The J segment lost 0 bases and the V segment lost 1 base, leaving 8 bases of the junction unmatched. Germline V CDR1 and CDR2: SGHAT, FQNNGV. The CDR3 region is CASSLAPGQYDQETQYF. The CDR3 region has the DNA TGTGCCAGCAGCTTAGCCCCGGGACAGTATGACCAAGAGACCCAGTACTTC. Variable domain in full (rest from reference TRBV11-2 and TRBJ2-5): EAGVAQSPRYKIIEKRQSVAFWCNPISGHATLYWYQQILGQGPKLLIQFQNNGVVDDSQLPKDRFSAERLKGVDSTLKIQPAKLEDSAVYLCASSLAPGQYDQETQYFGPGTRLLVL.

This clonotype was counted ten times or more. The V and J genes are TRBV5-1 and TRBJ1-1, with D perhaps TRBD1 (5 bases). The CDR3 consists of 14 residues. V was pared by 3 bases and J by 5 bases, with 14 bases between. Germline values: CDR1 SGHRS, CDR2 YFSETQ. CDR3 DNA: TGCGCCAGCAGCTCCCCGGGGGATTCGACTGAAGCTTTCTTT. As protein: CASSSPGDSTEAFF.

Remarks on this clonotype: The junction differs from germline at one of its ends, possibly a read error. CDR3 bases: TGCAGCGCTAGAGAGTACAGCTCCTACGAGCAGTACTTC. Translating gives CSAREYSSYEQYF. The rearrangement uses TRBV20-1 and TRBJ2-7; no reliable D call. CDR1 and CDR2 (germline): DFQATT, SNEGSKA (reference sequence). The length of the CDR3 is 13 residues.

The rearrangement joins TRBV11-2 to TRBJ1-5; no clear D gene. Germline loops: CDR1 SGHAT, CDR2 FQNNGV. The CDR3 length is 15 residues. Trimming took 4 bases from V and 0 from J, leaving 10 bases between them. CDR3: CASSYGENSNQPQHF. CDR3 coding DNA: TGTGCCAGCAGCTACGGGGAGAATAGCAATCAGCCCCAGCATTTT.

This clonotype was seen at least ten times. Compared with germline, one end of the junction differs, possibly owing to a read error. The chain couples TRBV4-2 to TRBJ2-5, with 7 positions matching TRBD2. The CDR3 totals 13 residues. Germline V CDR1 and CDR2: LGHNA, YNFKEQ. CDR3 sequence: CASSPRTSETQYF. DNA for the CDR3: TGCGCCAGCAGCCCCAGGACTAGTGAGACCCAGTACTTC.

At least ten counts were recorded for this clonotype. In nucleotides, the CDR3 is TGTGCCAGCAGCGCAGGGGGCACTCAGCCCCAGCATTTT. Translating it yields CASSAGGTQPQHF. The chain links TRBV9 to TRBJ1-5, with TRBD1 identical over 8 bases. The J segment lost 6 bases and the V segment lost 3 bases, leaving 2 bases of the junction unmatched. CDR3 length equals 13 residues. Germline CDR1 and CDR2: SGDLS and YYNGEE.

The V gene is TRBV11-1, the J gene TRBJ2-7, with D possibly TRBD2 on 6 matching bases. Germline V gene lookup returns CDR1 SGHAT and CDR2 FQDESV (reference sequence). This CDR3 spans 14 amino acids. V dropped 0 bases and J dropped 3 bases, with 9 bases sitting between them. The CDR3 reads CASSLAGSIYEQYF. DNA for the CDR3: TGTGCCAGCAGCTTAGCCGGGAGTATCTACGAGCAGTACTTC.

This clonotype has a handful of counts. V gene TRBV29-1 combines with J gene TRBJ2-5, with unresolved D. Germline V lookup: CDR1 SQVTM, CDR2 ANQGSEA. V dropped 4 bases and J dropped 2 bases, with 8 bases sitting between them. The CDR3 sequence is 12 residues long. The DNA of the CDR3 is TGCAGCGTTGCCCACACACAAGAGACCCAGTACTTC. Protein product: CSVAHTQETQYF.

This clonotype was detected a few times. One end of the junction is discordant with germline, which a read error may explain. The chain couples TRBV5-1 to TRBJ2-7, with TRBD1 matching over 11 bases. The CDR3 is 15 amino acids. Germline assignment: CDR1 SGHRS and CDR2 YFSETQ. CDR3 coding DNA: TGCGCCAGCAGCCCGGGACAGGGGGACACCTACGAGCAGCACTTC. Protein product: CASSPGQGDTYEQHF.

There are many counts of this clonotype. The rearrangement links TRBV7-9 to TRBJ2-7; 10 bases match TRBD2. The V gene's germline CDR1 is SEHNR and CDR2 FQNEAQ (reference sequence). J lost 4 bases, V lost 5 bases, and 11 bases had no gene match. This CDR3 contains 16 residues. CDR3 sequence: CASSPPRPSGRYEQYF. CDR3 DNA: TGTGCCAGCAGCCCCCCCAGGCCTAGCGGGAGATACGAGCAGTACTTC.

Ten or more counts support this clonotype. The chain is built from TRBV5-8 and TRBJ2-5; either TRBD1 or TRBD2 may supply D (5 bases each). The CDR3 is made up of 13 amino acids. In germline, CDR1 is SGHTS, CDR2 YDEGEE. V lost 5 bases to trimming and J lost 0 bases, with 8 bases between them. The CDR3 DNA reads as TGTGCCAGCAGAGGGACCAACCAAGAGACCCAGTACTTC. It specifies CASRGTNQETQYF.

V usage is TRBV5-1 and J usage is TRBJ2-7; TRBD2 aligns across 8 bases. The length of the CDR3 is 14 residues. Germline V lookup: CDR1 SGHRS, CDR2 YFSETQ. The ends lost 5 bases at V and 7 bases at J; junction bases unmatched: 11. The CDR3 bases are TGCGCCAGCAGGGCGGCGGGAGGCAGTGGGGAGCAGTACTTC. It encodes CASRAAGGSGEQYF. Complete variable domain (other parts from reference TRBV5-1 and TRBJ2-7): KAGVTQTPRYLIKTRGQQVTLSCSPISGHRSVSWYQQTPGQGLQFLFEYFSETQRNKGNFPGRFSGRQFSNSRSEMNVSTLELGDSALYLCASRAAGGSGEQYFGPGTRLTVT.

This clonotype has a count of ten or more. J is TRBJ1-3 and V is TRBV12-3 or TRBV12-4; no clear D. Trimming stripped 5 bases from V and 4 bases from J, with 9 bases between. This CDR3 is 13 amino acids long. The DNA for the CDR3 is TGTGCCAGCAGTCAAAACCAAGGAAACACCATATATTTT. Amino acid sequence: CASSQNQGNTIYF.

This chain links TRBV7-9 with TRBJ1-3; TRBD1 aligns across 10 bases. The V and J ends lost 5 bases and 7 bases, in that order; junction bases with no gene match: 5. The germline CDR1 and CDR2 sequences are SEHNR and FQNEAQ (reference sequence). The CDR3 has 14 amino acids. This CDR3 reads CASSVTGGRNTIYF. DNA for the CDR3: TGTGCCAGCAGCGTGACAGGGGGCAGGAACACCATATATTTT.

The table lists this clonotype with many counts. The CDR3 sequence is CASSRGVARREKLFF. CDR3 nucleotide sequence: TGCGCCAGCAGCCGGGGTGTGGCCAGGCGTGAAAAACTGTTTTTT. V is TRBV4-1 and J is TRBJ1-4; D uncertain. The germline CDR1 and CDR2 sequences are MGHRA and YSYEKL. V lost 4 bases and J 7 bases, leaving 16 bases between the germline ends. The CDR3 has 15 residues.

This chain connects TRBV20-1 to TRBJ1-6; tentative D call: TRBD1 (6 bases). The germline V and J ends were trimmed by 3 bases and 5 bases, with 11 bases remaining between them. CDR1 and CDR2 from the germline V gene are DFQATT and SNEGSKA (reference sequence). The CDR3 spans 14 residues. Here the CDR3 DNA reads TGCAGTGCTAGTAGGGACACTAATAATTCACCCCTCCACTTT. This encodes CSASRDTNNSPLHF.

J is TRBJ2-5 and V is TRBV7-6; D assignment may be TRBD1 or TRBD2 (5 bases each). CDR3 length: 14 amino acids. Trimming pared 5 bases from V and 3 bases from J, leaving 13 bases between. Germline CDR1 reads SGHVS; CDR2 reads FNYEAQ. The CDR3 region has the DNA TGTGCCAGCAGCAGAGGGGCAGGAGAAGAGACCCAGTACTTC. Translated, it gives CASSRGAGEETQYF.

The chain employs TRBV10-3 and TRBJ1-2; D perhaps matches TRBD1 (5 bases). CDR1 and CDR2 (germline): ENHRY, SYGVKD. The CDR3 sequence is 11 residues long. The chain's CDR3 is CARVTEYGYTF. DNA of the CDR3: TGTGCTCGGGTGACAGAGTATGGCTACACCTTC.

This clonotype occurred many times. This rearrangement joins TRBV6-6 to TRBJ2-7; 10 bases match TRBD2. Unmatched junction bases numbered 7, after V lost 4 bases and J lost 4 bases. CDR3 size: 15 residues. The germline CDR1 and CDR2 sequences are MNHNY and SVGAGI (reference sequence). CDR3 DNA: TGTGCCAGCAGTTTCGCAGCGGGAGGGCCTTACGAGCAGTACTTC. Its protein is CASSFAAGGPYEQYF.

This clonotype was seen many times. This chain connects TRBV25-1 to TRBJ2-2; D is unresolved. V was cut by 6 bases and J by 6 bases, with 8 bases left in between. CDR3 length: 12 amino acids. Germline CDR1 MGHDK, CDR2 SYGVNS. The CDR3 DNA reads as TGTGCCAGCAGCGAACCCCCCGGGGAGCTGTTTTTT. It specifies CASSEPPGELFF.

The V gene is TRBV28, the J gene TRBJ1-2; D gene unclear. CDR1 MDHEN and CDR2 SYDVKM come from the germline V gene. Trimming left V 8 bases short and J 6 bases short, with 4 bases between. This CDR3 is built from 9 residues. CDR3 sequence reads: CASGNGYTF. CDR3 DNA: TGTGCCAGCGGAAATGGCTACACCTTC.

This clonotype came up a few times. The chain carries TRBV7-2 and TRBJ2-3; D not certain. The CDR3 has 14 amino acids. The V end was cut by 5 bases, the J end by 4 bases, with 13 bases between. Germline CDR1 is SGHTA and CDR2 is FQGNSA. As DNA, the CDR3 is TGTGCCAGCAGCCTCCTCGTAGAGTCAGATACGCAGTATTTT. Translation gives CASSLLVESDTQYF.

In its sample, this clonotype was seen a few times. V gene TRBV29-1 combines with J gene TRBJ1-2, with 9 bases aligning to TRBD1. CDR3 length: 14 residues. Germline trimming cut 6 bases from V and 8 bases from J; bases unmatched to any gene: 13. CDR1 SQVTM and CDR2 ANQGSEA come from the germline V gene. For the CDR3, the DNA is TGCAGCGTCCAACAGGACAGGGGCATACAAGGCTACACCTTC. Its translation: CSVQQDRGIQGYTF.

This clonotype has ten or more counts. This chain uses TRBV7-9 with TRBJ2-7; no clear D. Trimming left V 0 bases short and J 0 bases short, with 9 bases between. The CDR3 sequence is 15 residues long. Per the germline V gene, CDR1 is SEHNR and CDR2 is FQNEAQ (reference sequence). CDR3 sequence: CASSLAPDTSYEQYF. The DNA for the CDR3 is TGTGCCAGCAGCTTAGCGCCCGACACCTCCTACGAGCAGTACTTC.